Presented here are 9 T cell receptor beta chains from one specimen sequenced in a study of T cell responses to AZD1222 COVID-19 vaccine. Assay: immunoSEQ multiplex PCR; the TCRdb copy retains only in-frame clones and omits some. The sample comprises tens of thousands of clones, approximately 80% of which are singletons, and roughly 20% rests with the top ten. The sample was peripheral blood, taken on day 0 of AZD1222 vaccination. These receptor sequences come from an adult in good health.

The chain's CDR3 is CASRWAGGAREQYF. The CDR3 DNA is TGTGCCAGCAGGTGGGCGGGAGGAGCGCGAGAGCAGTACTTC. V is TRBV28 and J is TRBJ2-7; 8 positions match TRBD2. The germline gives CDR1 MDHEN, CDR2 SYDVKM. There are 14 residues in the CDR3. With 6 bases clipped from V and 7 bases from J, the junction kept 11 bases outside the gene matches.

The V gene is TRBV18, the J gene TRBJ1-2, with no clear D. Germline loops: CDR1 KGHSH, CDR2 LQKENI. This CDR3 is built from 13 residues. Between the trimmed V and J ends, which lost 3 bases and 6 bases, there was a span of 11 bases. The CDR3 loop reads CASSPKGFHGYTF. DNA of the CDR3: TGTGCCAGCTCACCGAAGGGATTCCATGGCTACACCTTC.

The chain carries TRBV7-8 and TRBJ2-2; TRBD1 agrees at 8 bases. CDR1 SGHVS and CDR2 FQNEAQ come from the germline V gene. The CDR3 consists of 16 residues. Germline trimming cut 2 bases from V and 0 bases from J; bases unmatched to any gene: 2. The CDR3: CASSLRDRTNTGELFF. In DNA form, the CDR3 reads TGTGCCAGCAGCTTACGGGACAGGACGAACACCGGGGAGCTGTTTTTT. Full variable domain (missing parts from reference TRBV7-8 and TRBJ2-2): GAGVSQSPRYKVAKRGQDVALRCDPISGHVSLFWYQQALGQGPEFLTYFQNEAQLDKSGLPSDRFFAERPEGSVSTLKIQRTQQEDSAVYLCASSLRDRTNTGELFFGEGSRLTVL.

J is TRBJ2-1 and V is TRBV7-3, with 7 bases identical to TRBD2. V trimming: 4 bases; J trimming: 7 bases; junction bases outside the gene matches: 13. Looked up from germline, CDR1 is SGHTA and CDR2 is FQGTGA. This CDR3 has 16 amino acids. Written as DNA, the CDR3 is TGTGCCAGCAGCTCTGGCCTGGGCGGGGGTCTGAATGAGCAGTTCTTC. Protein: CASSSGLGGGLNEQFF. The full variable domain, rest sourced from reference TRBV7-3 and TRBJ2-1, is GAGVSQTPSNKVTEKGKYVELRCDPISGHTALYWYRQSLGQGPEFLIYFQGTGAADDSGLPNDRFFAVRPEGSVSTLKIQRTERGDSAVYLCASSSGLGGGLNEQFFGPGTRLTVL.

The chain uses TRBV4-3 and TRBJ1-1; D remains unclear. CDR1 is LGHNA, CDR2 YSLEER, per germline. The CDR3 totals 13 residues. V was trimmed by 6 bases and J by 0 bases, leaving 8 bases between them. In nucleotides, the CDR3 is TGCGCCAGCAGAGGAGGGATGAACACTGAAGCTTTCTTT. Translating gives CASRGGMNTEAFF.

V and J are TRBV7-9 and TRBJ1-1; D may be TRBD1 (6 bases). V lost 5 bases and J 3 bases, leaving 16 bases between the germline ends. CDR1 and CDR2 from the germline V gene are SEHNR and FQNEAQ (reference sequence). There are 15 residues in the CDR3. The CDR3 region is CASSGYRVGDTEAFF. CDR3 coding DNA: TGTGCCAGCAGCGGGTACAGGGTGGGTGACACTGAAGCTTTCTTT.

The gene calls are TRBV6-5 and TRBJ1-2, with D perhaps matching TRBD1 (5 bases). The germline V gene has CDR1 MNHEY and CDR2 SVGAGI. The V end was cut by 6 bases, the J end by 8 bases, with 19 bases between. The CDR3 sequence is 14 residues long. The CDR3 reads CASRPDTGGGGYTF. CDR3 DNA sequence: TGTGCCAGCAGGCCTGATACGGGGGGAGGAGGCTACACCTTC.

This clone occurred once. This rearrangement joins TRBV6-1 to TRBJ2-7; possible D gene TRBD1, 6 bases. This CDR3 contains 16 residues. In germline, CDR1 is MNHNS, CDR2 SASEGT. The V end was cut by 4 bases, the J end by 1 base, with 17 bases between. The CDR3 DNA reads as TGTGCCAGCAGTGGCCCCATAAGGGGGTCTTCCTACGAGCAGTACTTC. This sequence encodes CASSGPIRGSSYEQYF.

The rearrangement links TRBV5-5 to TRBJ1-4; 8 bases line up with TRBD1. V lost 3 bases, J lost 8 bases, and 6 bases stayed unmatched. Germline CDR1 is SGHKS and CDR2 is YYEKEE (reference sequence). The CDR3 runs to 14 residues. Here the CDR3 DNA reads TGTGCCAGCAGCTCCAGGGGGCTAGAGGAAAAACTGTTTTTT. It is translated as CASSSRGLEEKLFF.